Listed below are T cell receptor beta chains from one sample, sequenced in a study of graft-versus-host responses after intestinal transplantation. These receptors have no identified antigens. Libraries were prepared by immunoSEQ multiplex PCR; TCRdb keeps only in-frame clonotypes and omits some of them. Among fewer than 150,000 clones listed, more than 90% were seen once. The starting material was unstimulated CD4+ T cells sorted from spleen or lymph node cells, obtained before intestinal transplant. These TCRs come from a human donor who received an intestinal transplant. The CDR3 runs from the conserved cysteine through the conserved F or W. Each record gives: V gene, J gene, D gene, CDR3 DNA, CDR3 protein. A D gene is named only where the DNA matches it firmly.

V gene: TRBV14
J gene: TRBJ2-2
D gene: NA
CDR3 DNA: TGTGCCAGCAGCCAGAAACTAGTCGGCCCTAGCACCGGGGAGCTGTTTTTT
CDR3 protein: CASSQKLVGPSTGELFF

V gene: TRBV12-5
J gene: TRBJ2-5
D gene: NA
CDR3 DNA: TGTGCTAGTGGTTTGGGAGCGGCGAGCCAAGAGACCCAGTACTTC
CDR3 protein: CASGLGAASQETQYF

V gene: TRBV9
J gene: TRBJ1-6
D gene: NA
CDR3 DNA: TGTGCCAGCAGCGCTCGGGGGGCACGCTCACCCCTCCACTTT
CDR3 protein: CASSARGARSPLHF

V gene: TRBV6-1
J gene: TRBJ2-3
D gene: TRBD2
CDR3 DNA: TGTGCCAGCAGTGAAAGCGGGGTATCGACAGATACGCAGTATTTT
CDR3 protein: CASSESGVSTDTQYF

V gene: TRBV21-1
J gene: TRBJ2-1
D gene: NA
CDR3 DNA: TGTGCCAGCAGCCCGTCCCCCGGGGTTAGCTCCTACAATGAGCAGTTCTTC
CDR3 protein: CASSPSPGVSSYNEQFF

V gene: TRBV27
J gene: TRBJ1-6
D gene: TRBD1
CDR3 DNA: TGTGCCAGCAGTTTGTCCGGGACAGGATACTATAATTCACCCCTCCACTTT
CDR3 protein: CASSLSGTGYYNSPLHF

V gene: TRBV6-5
J gene: TRBJ2-1
D gene: TRBD2
CDR3 DNA: TGTGCCAGCAGTTACTCACCCAGCGGGGGGTCCAATGAGCAGTTCTTC
CDR3 protein: CASSYSPSGGSNEQFF

V gene: TRBV6-6
J gene: TRBJ1-1
D gene: NA
CDR3 DNA: TGTGCCAGCAGTCCAGCCCGAGGAGACTCTACCAAAGCTTTCTTT
CDR3 protein: CASSPARGDSTKAFF

V gene: TRBV6-5
J gene: TRBJ1-2
D gene: TRBD1
CDR3 DNA: TGTGCCAGCAGAACCGGGACAGAGTATAACTATGGCTACACCTTC
CDR3 protein: CASRTGTEYNYGYTF

V gene: TRBV6-1
J gene: TRBJ1-2
D gene: TRBD1
CDR3 DNA: TGTGCCAGCCGGACAGGGGGCCACGCTAACTATGGCTACACCTTC
CDR3 protein: CASRTGGHANYGYTF

V gene: TRBV6-5
J gene: TRBJ1-5
D gene: NA
CDR3 DNA: TGTGCCAGCAGGCCCGGACAGATTGCTCCCCAGCATTTT
CDR3 protein: CASRPGQIAPQHF

V gene: TRBV10-3
J gene: TRBJ1-1
D gene: NA
CDR3 DNA: TGTGCCATCAGTGAGTCCGTGTTCGGCACTGAAGCTTTCTTT
CDR3 protein: CAISESVFGTEAFF

V gene: TRBV4-1
J gene: TRBJ1-3
D gene: TRBD1
CDR3 DNA: TGCGCCAGCAGCCAATTGATGGGACAGGGGGCTGGAAACACCATATATTTT
CDR3 protein: CASSQLMGQGAGNTIYF

V gene: TRBV18
J gene: TRBJ1-3
D gene: NA
CDR3 DNA: TGTGCCAGCTCACCAGACAGCTCTGGAAACACCATATATTTT
CDR3 protein: CASSPDSSGNTIYF

V gene: TRBV10-3
J gene: TRBJ1-1
D gene: NA
CDR3 DNA: TGTGCCATCAGTGAGGTGGGCAACACTGAAGCTTTCTTT
CDR3 protein: CAISEVGNTEAFF

V gene: TRBV6-1
J gene: TRBJ2-6
D gene: TRBD1
CDR3 DNA: TGTGCCAGCAGTGACGGACAGGGGGCGTCTGGGGCCAACGTCCTGACTTTC
CDR3 protein: CASSDGQGASGANVLTF

V gene: TRBV5-1
J gene: TRBJ2-2
D gene: NA
CDR3 DNA: TGCGCCAGCAGCTTTCAACTGAACACCGGGGAGCTGTTTTTT
CDR3 protein: CASSFQLNTGELFF

V gene: TRBV30
J gene: TRBJ2-3
D gene: TRBD2
CDR3 DNA: TGTGCCTGGGGGGGGGTGGCAGATACGCAGTATTTT
CDR3 protein: CAWGGVADTQYF

V gene: TRBV2
J gene: TRBJ1-2
D gene: NA
CDR3 DNA: TGTGCCAGCAATGGACTGCTAGCTAACTATGGCTACACCTTC
CDR3 protein: CASNGLLANYGYTF

V gene: TRBV4-1
J gene: TRBJ2-3
D gene: NA
CDR3 DNA: TGCGCCAGCAGCCTCAGCCAGACCGACACAGATACGCAGTATTTT
CDR3 protein: CASSLSQTDTDTQYF